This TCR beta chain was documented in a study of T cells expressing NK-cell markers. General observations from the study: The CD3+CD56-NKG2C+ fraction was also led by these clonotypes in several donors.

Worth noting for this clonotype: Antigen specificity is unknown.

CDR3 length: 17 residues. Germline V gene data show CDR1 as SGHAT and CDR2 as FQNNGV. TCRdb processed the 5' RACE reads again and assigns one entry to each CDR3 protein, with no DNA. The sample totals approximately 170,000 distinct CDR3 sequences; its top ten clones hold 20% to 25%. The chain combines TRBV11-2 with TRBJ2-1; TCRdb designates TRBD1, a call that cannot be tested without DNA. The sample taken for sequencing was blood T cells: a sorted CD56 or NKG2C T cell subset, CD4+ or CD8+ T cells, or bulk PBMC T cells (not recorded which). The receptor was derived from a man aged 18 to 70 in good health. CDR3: CASSLGFRDHPNNEQFF. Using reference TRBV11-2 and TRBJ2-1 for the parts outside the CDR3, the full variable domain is EAGVAQSPRYKIIEKRQSVAFWCNPISGHATLYWYQQILGQGPKLLIQFQNNGVVDDSQLPKDRFSAERLKGVDSTLKIQPAKLEDSAVYLCASSLGFRDHPNNEQFFGPGTRLTVL.